A single sample is the source of the 21 T cell receptor beta chains below, sequenced in a study of Ad26.COV2.S vaccination and SARS-CoV-2 variants. Some clones are missing from TCRdb's copy, which holds only in-frame ones; the method was immunoSEQ multiplex PCR. The profile shows some 520,000 clones, roughly 89% of them singletons. As for treatment: around 19 received Ad26.COV2.S at low or high dose, single or two shots; 5 received placebo; per-sample allocation not given. Day 63 after the first injection of vaccine or placebo was the sampling time. The sequencing here drew on peripheral blood, taken in a trial of Ad26.COV2.S vaccine versus placebo. The receptors were gathered from a person aged 18 to 65 who received the Ad26.COV2.S COVID-19 vaccine or a placebo.

This rearrangement joins TRBV28 to TRBJ1-4; tentative D call: TRBD1 (6 bases). Germline assignment: CDR1 MDHEN and CDR2 SYDVKM. This CDR3 spans 16 amino acids. V gave up 5 bases and J gave up 4 bases, with 17 bases separating them. DNA of the CDR3: TGTGCCAGCAGTCCTCATACAGGGCTCAGTAATGAAAAACTGTTTTTT. It yields the protein CASSPHTGLSNEKLFF.

The chain has TRBV28 and TRBJ2-1; tentatively, D is TRBD1 (5 bases). Germline values: CDR1 MDHEN, CDR2 SYDVKM. The ends were cut back, 6 bases at V and 2 bases at J, with 14 bases in the middle. CDR3 length equals 15 residues. The CDR3 here is CASSLGSGTYNEQFF. The CDR3 region has the DNA TGTGCCAGCAGCCTGGGGTCAGGGACCTACAATGAGCAGTTCTTC.

V is TRBV3-1 (or the pseudogene TRBV3-2) and J is TRBJ2-3, with unresolved D. The CDR3 runs 12 residues. CDR1 and CDR2 from the germline V gene are LGHDT and YNNKEL (reference sequence). V gave up 3 bases and J gave up 4 bases, with 5 bases separating them. The CDR3 DNA follows: TGTGCCAGCAGCCACGGAGCAGATACGCAGTATTTT. This encodes CASSHGADTQYF.

V is TRBV2 and J is TRBJ2-7; 8 nucleotides match TRBD2. V shed 3 bases, J shed 0 bases, and the junction held 7 bases outside the gene matches. Germline CDR1 reads SNHLY; CDR2 reads FYNNEI. The CDR3 loop spans 16 amino acids. The CDR3 DNA is TGTGCCAGCAGTGAGCCTAGCGGGTCTTTCTCCTACGAGCAGTACTTC. Amino acid sequence: CASSEPSGSFSYEQYF.

V gene TRBV7-2 combines with J gene TRBJ2-1, with 8 bases identical to TRBD2. Germline V gives CDR1 SGHTA, CDR2 FQGNSA. The CDR3 covers 13 residues. V shed 5 bases and J 10 bases; nucleotides not matched to a gene: 7. CDR3 sequence reads: CASSRTGGNEQFF. CDR3 nucleotide sequence: TGTGCCAGCAGCAGAACGGGGGGGAACGAGCAGTTCTTC.

Here the CDR3 DNA reads TGTGCCAGCAGGGGACAGATGAACACTGAAGCTTTCTTT. Translating gives CASRGQMNTEAFF. The genes are TRBV28 and TRBJ1-1, with 7 bases lining up with TRBD1. CDR3 length equals 13 residues. V shed 6 bases, J shed 0 bases, and the junction held 1 base outside the gene matches. CDR1 is MDHEN and CDR2 is SYDVKM in the germline V gene.

V is TRBV29-1 and J is TRBJ2-5; 9 bases are shared with TRBD2. There are 15 residues in the CDR3. The germline V gene has CDR1 SQVTM and CDR2 ANQGSEA. Trimming removed 1 base from V and 6 bases from J; junction bases left unmatched: 9. CDR3 in amino acids: CSVEVVGLASKTQYF. DNA for the CDR3: TGCAGCGTTGAAGTTGTGGGACTAGCATCCAAGACCCAGTACTTC.

The chain couples TRBV7-8 to TRBJ1-1, with TRBD1 as a possible D gene (5 bases). The CDR3 loop spans 14 amino acids. With 2 bases removed from V and 5 bases from J, the gap between germline ends came to 12 bases. Germline CDR1 and CDR2: SGHVS and FQNEAQ. The CDR3 DNA reads as TGTGCCAGCAGCTTATCAGGGTTGGTAACTGAAGCTTTCTTT. Translated: CASSLSGLVTEAFF.

This chain connects TRBV6-6 to TRBJ2-7; 8 bases align to TRBD2. Germline CDR1 is MNHNY and CDR2 is SVGAGI (reference sequence). With 5 bases clipped from V and 10 bases from J, the junction kept 4 bases outside the gene matches. The CDR3 length is 11 residues. The DNA of the CDR3 is TGTGCCAGCAGTGGTACTAGCGGACAGTACTTC. Protein sequence: CASSGTSGQYF.

A remark on this clone: Other DNA sequences in this specimen translate into the identical CDR3. The chain uses TRBV12-3 or TRBV12-4 and TRBJ1-4; no reliable D call. Trimming took 3 bases from V and 7 from J, leaving 6 bases between them. The CDR3 has 12 amino acids. The CDR3 nucleotides are TGTGCCAGCAGTTTCGGAGGTGAAAAACTGTTTTTT. It is translated as CASSFGGEKLFF.

This clone has at least ten counts. The gene calls are TRBV5-4 and TRBJ2-1; no firm D call. This CDR3 region has 13 residues. Trimming left V 0 bases short and J 4 bases short, with 5 bases between. Looked up from germline, CDR1 is SGHNT and CDR2 is YYREEE (reference sequence). The CDR3 loop is CASSLEVYNEQFF. CDR3 DNA: TGTGCCAGCAGCTTGGAGGTTTACAATGAGCAGTTCTTC. Full variable domain (rest looked up from reference TRBV5-4 and TRBJ2-1): ETGVTQSPTHLIKTRGQQVTLRCSSQSGHNTVSWYQQALGQGPQFIFQYYREEENGRGNFPPRFSGLQFPNYSSELNVNALELDDSALYLCASSLEVYNEQFFGPGTRLTVL.

V gene TRBV9 combines with J gene TRBJ2-1; TRBD1 agrees at 7 bases. CDR1 SGDLS and CDR2 YYNGEE come from the germline V gene. The trim removed 2 bases at V and 2 bases at J, leaving 10 bases unmatched. The CDR3 length is 17 residues. The CDR3 spells CASSVSPGQRTYNEQFF. CDR3 sequence (DNA): TGTGCCAGCAGCGTTTCCCCGGGACAGCGTACCTACAATGAGCAGTTCTTC. Looking up the rest from reference TRBV9 and TRBJ2-1 gives the full variable domain: DSGVTQTPKHLITATGQRVTLRCSPRSGDLSVYWYQQSLDQGLQFLIQYYNGEERAKGNILERFSAQQFPDLHSELNLSSLELGDSALYFCASSVSPGQRTYNEQFFGPGTRLTVL.

This chain uses TRBV5-1 with TRBJ2-7; 15 bases match TRBD2. The V and J ends lost 7 bases and 1 base, in that order; junction bases with no gene match: 6. Germline values: CDR1 SGHRS, CDR2 YFSETQ. The CDR3 spans 16 residues. CDR3 nucleotide sequence: TGCGCCAGCCGCCGGACTAGCGGGAGGGAGTCCTACGAGCAGTACTTC. This codes for CASRRTSGRESYEQYF.

This clone was observed once. This chain links TRBV7-2 with TRBJ1-3, with 8 bases that match TRBD1. Unmatched junction bases numbered 1, after V lost 4 bases and J lost 2 bases. CDR3 length equals 14 residues. Germline CDR1 and CDR2: SGHTA and FQGNSA. CDR3 loop: CASSSTGAGNTIYF. In DNA, the CDR3 is TGTGCCAGCAGCTCGACAGGGGCTGGAAACACCATATATTTT.

The chain recombines TRBV7-2 with TRBJ2-7; D call uncertain. The CDR3 runs to 17 residues. The germline V gene encodes CDR1 SGHTA and CDR2 FQGNSA. Between the trimmed V and J ends, which lost 3 bases and 0 bases, there was a span of 18 bases. The CDR3 DNA reads as TGTGCCAGCAGCTTTGATAGTACCCGAAGACCCTCCTACGAGCAGTACTTC. Translating gives CASSFDSTRRPSYEQYF.

The rearrangement joins TRBV7-8 to TRBJ2-5; 10 bases agree with TRBD2. This CDR3 contains 16 residues. The V segment lost 4 bases and the J segment 5 bases; nucleotides outside the gene matches: 10. In germline, CDR1 is SGHVS, CDR2 FQNEAQ. CDR3 DNA sequence: TGTGCCAGCAGCTCTGCTCTAGCGGGAGTCTGGGAGACCCAGTACTTC. This encodes CASSSALAGVWETQYF.

This clone has only one observation. The chain couples TRBV5-5 to TRBJ2-4, with a tentative D call TRBD1 (5 bases). The CDR3 has 14 residues. V dropped 2 bases and J dropped 5 bases, with 11 bases sitting between them. Per the germline V gene, CDR1 is SGHKS and CDR2 is YYEKEE (reference sequence). CDR3 in amino acids: CASSLWGLQNIQYF. CDR3 bases: TGTGCCAGCAGCTTATGGGGCTTGCAAAACATTCAGTACTTC.

The chain links TRBV5-4 to TRBJ2-7; 7 bases agree with TRBD1. V lost 4 bases and J lost 4; bases outside the gene matches: 11. Germline V lookup: CDR1 SGHNT, CDR2 YYREEE (reference sequence). CDR3 length: 15 amino acids. This CDR3 is CASSPGTAFSYEQYF. The CDR3 coding sequence is TGTGCCAGCAGCCCCGGGACAGCCTTTTCTTACGAGCAGTACTTC.

A few counts support this clone. The V and J genes are TRBV14 and TRBJ2-7; either TRBD1 or TRBD2 may fit D (6 bases each). Germline V gives CDR1 SGHDN, CDR2 FVKESK. Deletions cut 4 bases from V and 1 base from J, with 17 bases between. The CDR3 extends over 16 amino acids. CDR3 in DNA: TGTGCCAGCAGCCGGGGGGCGTCGTTGCCTTCCTACGAGCAGTACTTC. Translation: CASSRGASLPSYEQYF.

The CDR3 sequence is CASSKGNNEKLFF. The CDR3 nucleotides are TGTGCCAGCAGCAAGGGGAATAATGAAAAACTGTTTTTT. The V and J genes are TRBV7-3 and TRBJ1-4; tentative D call: TRBD1 (5 bases). V gave up 5 bases and J gave up 4 bases, with 8 bases separating them. This CDR3 region has 13 residues. Germline values: CDR1 SGHTA, CDR2 FQGTGA.

V gene TRBV7-2 combines with J gene TRBJ2-3; the match to TRBD1 covers 8 bases. The junction had 5 bases not matched to a gene; V was cut back by 5 bases and J by 1 base. CDR1 is SGHTA and CDR2 is FQGNSA in the germline V gene. The CDR3 loop spans 15 amino acids. The CDR3 is CASSPSRGRTDTQYF. CDR3 DNA sequence: TGTGCCAGCAGCCCGAGCAGGGGGCGCACAGATACGCAGTATTTT.